The TCR beta chain described here comes from a study of CD8 T cells in ankylosing spondylitis. Quantitative 5'-RACE was performed with molecular barcodes, and it yielded the TCR beta libraries. TCRdb re-derived calls from the 5' RACE reads in MiXCR, one entry per CDR3 protein. The repertoire includes approximately 400,000 distinct CDR3 sequences, roughly a quarter of them detected once, and 0.89% sits in the top ten. V lost 5 bases, J lost 6 bases, and 7 bases stayed unmatched. The CDR3 consists of 15 residues. Germline CDR1 and CDR2: SEHNR and FQNEAQ (reference sequence). Study-level findings and limits: Relatively rare in peripheral blood, disease-linked clones were also CD8+. Earlier literature documents some of the motif variants in reactive arthritis synovial fluid and blood. Characteristic, it appeared, of ankylosing spondylitis blood was a TCR beta motif of several highly homologous variants. Matched ankylosing spondylitis synovial fluid reportedly showed significant enrichment of disease-linked clones.

Turning to this clonotype: Its specificity is not known.

V and J are TRBV7-9 and TRBJ2-3, with 11 bases that match TRBD1. The source is a male donor with ankylosing spondylitis. The sequenced sample was blood, either unsorted or a sorted T cell fraction (not recorded which). Here the CDR3 DNA reads TGTGCCAGCAGCAAGAGGACAGGGGGCAAGGATACGCAGTATTTT. It yields the protein CASSKRTGGKDTQYF.